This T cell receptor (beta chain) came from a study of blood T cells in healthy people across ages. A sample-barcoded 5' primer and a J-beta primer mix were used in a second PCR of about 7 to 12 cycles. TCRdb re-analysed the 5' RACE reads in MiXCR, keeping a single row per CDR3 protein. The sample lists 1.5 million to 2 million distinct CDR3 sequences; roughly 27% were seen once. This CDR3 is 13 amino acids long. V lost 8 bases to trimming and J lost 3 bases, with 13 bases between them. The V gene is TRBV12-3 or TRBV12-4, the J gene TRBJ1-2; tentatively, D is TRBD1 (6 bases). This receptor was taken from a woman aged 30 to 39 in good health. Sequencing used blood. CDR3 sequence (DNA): TGTGCCAGCGGTCAACAGGGTGACTATGGCTACACCTTC. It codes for CASGQQGDYGYTF.